This T cell receptor beta chain was obtained from a study of OX40 agonist ivuxolimab in advanced cancers. Using immunoSEQ multiplex PCR, the repertoire was profiled, and TCRdb retains in-frame clones only, with some absent. The repertoire has roughly 27,000 clones, roughly 85% of them found once; the top ten carry 45% to 60%. The study, taken as a whole, reports: More expanded clones were seen, on average, in CD8+ T cells than in CD4+.

To note about this clone: The antigen remains undetermined. This sample also contains other DNA sequences that code for the same CDR3.

This sequence originates from an adult with an advanced solid tumor such as melanoma, head and neck, liver or kidney cancer. This sample comprised CD4+ or CD8+ T cells sorted from blood, obtained in a trial of the OX40 agonist ivuxolimab.

The CDR3 loop is CASVISGGTPGTYEQYF. DNA for the CDR3: TGTGCCAGCGTTATTTCCGGTGGCACACCGGGGACCTACGAGCAGTACTTC. The genes are TRBV28 and TRBJ2-7; D is perhaps TRBD2 (5 bases). This CDR3 has 17 amino acids. CDR1 MDHEN and CDR2 SYDVKM come from the germline V gene. Trimming left V 8 bases short and J 2 bases short, with 25 bases between.